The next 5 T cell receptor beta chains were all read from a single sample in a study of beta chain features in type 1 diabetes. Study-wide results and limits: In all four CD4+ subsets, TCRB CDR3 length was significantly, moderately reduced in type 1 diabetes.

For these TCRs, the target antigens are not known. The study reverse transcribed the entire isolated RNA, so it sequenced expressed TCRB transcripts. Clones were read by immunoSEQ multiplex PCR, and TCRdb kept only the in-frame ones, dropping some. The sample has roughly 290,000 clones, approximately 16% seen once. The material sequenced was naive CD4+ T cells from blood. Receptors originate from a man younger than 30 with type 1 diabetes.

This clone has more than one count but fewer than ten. The DNA of the CDR3 is TGTGCCAGCAGCGTAGGGCTACCATCAGGGAGGGATACGCAGTATTTT. It is translated as CASSVGLPSGRDTQYF. The chain carries TRBV9 and TRBJ2-3, with TRBD2 as a possible D gene (6 bases). The CDR3 extends over 16 amino acids. Germline V gene lookup returns CDR1 SGDLS and CDR2 YYNGEE. Trimming shortened V by 0 bases and J by 6 bases, and 17 bases separated the two germline ends.

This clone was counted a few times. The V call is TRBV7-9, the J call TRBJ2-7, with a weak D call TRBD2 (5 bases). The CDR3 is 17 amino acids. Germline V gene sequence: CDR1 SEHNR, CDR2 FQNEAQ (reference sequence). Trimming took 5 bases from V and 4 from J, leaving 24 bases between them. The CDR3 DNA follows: TGTGCCAGCAGCCAGATGTCCCGGGGAAGAACTCGATACGAGCAGTACTTC. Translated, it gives CASSQMSRGRTRYEQYF.

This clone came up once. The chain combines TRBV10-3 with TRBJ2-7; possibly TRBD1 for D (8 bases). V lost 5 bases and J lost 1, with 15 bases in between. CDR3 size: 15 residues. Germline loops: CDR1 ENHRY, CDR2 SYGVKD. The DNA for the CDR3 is TGTGCCATCAGTCAACAGGGGGGGACATCCTACGAGCAGTACTTC. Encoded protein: CAISQQGGTSYEQYF.

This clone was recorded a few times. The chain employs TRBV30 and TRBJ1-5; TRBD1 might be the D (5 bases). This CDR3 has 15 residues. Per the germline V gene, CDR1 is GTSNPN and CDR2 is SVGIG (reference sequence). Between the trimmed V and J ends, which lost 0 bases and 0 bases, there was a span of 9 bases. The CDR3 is CAWSVGATSNQPQHF. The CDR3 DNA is TGTGCCTGGAGTGTTGGGGCCACTAGCAATCAGCCCCAGCATTTT.

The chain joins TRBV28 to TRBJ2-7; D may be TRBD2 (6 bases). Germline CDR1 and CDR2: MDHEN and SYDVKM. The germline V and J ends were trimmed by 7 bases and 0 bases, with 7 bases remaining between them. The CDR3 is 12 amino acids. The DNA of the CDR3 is TGTGCCAGCACTAGCGCCTCCTACGAGCAGTACTTC. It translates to CASTSASYEQYF.